This TCR beta chain was documented in a study of OX40 agonist ivuxolimab in advanced cancers. Study details: Patients receiving dose escalation had hepatocellular carcinoma, melanoma, renal cell or head and neck cancer. Three patients had partial responses: one hepatocellular carcinoma, two cutaneous melanoma. Study-wide results and limits: More expanded clones were seen, on average, in CD8+ T cells than in CD4+.

TCRdb's table, derived via immunoSEQ multiplex PCR, lists solely in-frame clones and lacks some. The sample comprises approximately 77,000 clones, around 93% of which are singletons, and 0.5% to 0.65% rests with the top ten. Trimming removed 0 bases at V and 3 bases at J, with 9 bases between. This CDR3 region has 15 residues. Per germline, CDR1 SGDLS and CDR2 YYNGEE. As for this clone: Antigen specificity is unknown.

The TCR was taken from an adult with an advanced solid tumor such as melanoma, head and neck, liver or kidney cancer. V gene TRBV9 combines with J gene TRBJ2-2; D is undetermined. The starting material was CD4+ or CD8+ T cells sorted from blood, obtained in a trial of the OX40 agonist ivuxolimab. CDR3 sequence reads: CASSVVVTDTGELFF. The CDR3, as DNA: TGTGCCAGCAGCGTAGTCGTTACCGACACCGGGGAGCTGTTTTTT.